Presented here are 18 T cell receptor beta chains from one specimen sequenced in a study of blood T cells in healthy people across ages. Primed by a sample-barcoded 5' primer and a J-beta primer mix, a second PCR proceeded for roughly 7 to 12 cycles. MiXCR, applied by TCRdb to the 5' RACE reads, yields one record per CDR3 protein. Counted here are around 1,800,000 distinct CDR3 sequences, 30% to 40% occurring once; the ten biggest clones make up under 30%. Sequenced sample: blood. These TCRs come from a human donor in good health.

The chain joins TRBV27 to TRBJ2-4; no reliable D call. The last part of the DNA fits TRBJ2-7 better; the J call may be wrong. From germline, CDR1 is MNHEY and CDR2 SMNVEV (reference sequence). This CDR3 is built from 15 residues. CDR3 in DNA: TGTGCCTCGATTGGGGTTAGGAAGAGCCCCTACGAGCAGTACTTC. Protein product: CASIGVRKSPYEQYF.

J is TRBJ2-3 and V is TRBV7-2; 7 bases align to TRBD2. J gave up 1 base and V 0 bases, and 4 bases lay outside the gene matches. The CDR3 sequence is 16 residues long. The germline CDR1 and CDR2 sequences are SGHTA and FQGNSA. The CDR3 loop is CASSLAERGGTDTQYF. The CDR3 nucleotides read TGTGCCAGCAGCTTAGCGGAGCGGGGAGGCACAGATACGCAGTATTTT.

This clonotype has at least ten counts. This chain connects TRBV12-3 or TRBV12-4 to TRBJ2-5; TRBD1 agrees at 7 bases. V gave up 6 bases and J gave up 3 bases; unmatched junction bases: 4. The CDR3 is made up of 13 amino acids. The DNA for the CDR3 is TGTGCCAGCAGCCGGGACAGCGAAGAGACCCAGTACTTC. Residues: CASSRDSEETQYF.

V is TRBV27 and J is TRBJ1-1, with 7 nucleotides matching TRBD1. The CDR3 is 11 amino acids. J was trimmed by 6 bases and V by 7 bases; bases with no gene match: 2. The V gene's germline CDR1 is MNHEY and CDR2 SMNVEV (reference sequence). The chain's CDR3 is CASNRGAEAFF. DNA of the CDR3: TGTGCCAGCAACAGGGGCGCTGAAGCTTTCTTT.

In this sample, this clonotype turned up a few times. This sequence joins TRBV5-5 and TRBJ2-5; 11 bases are shared with TRBD1. Germline V CDR1 and CDR2: SGHKS, YYEKEE (reference sequence). The CDR3 spans 15 residues. V was pared by 4 bases and J by 5 bases, with 7 bases of the junction left unmatched. The CDR3 spells CASSTDRGPRETQYF. The CDR3, as DNA: TGTGCCAGCAGCACGGACAGGGGGCCTCGGGAGACCCAGTACTTC. The variable domain in full, with the rest retrieved from reference TRBV5-5 and TRBJ2-5, is DAGVTQSPTHLIKTRGQQVTLRCSPISGHKSVSWYQQVLGQGPQFIFQYYEKEERGRGNFPDRFSARQFPNYSSELNVNALLLGDSALYLCASSTDRGPRETQYFGPGTRLLVL.

J is TRBJ1-1 and V is TRBV20-1, with 9 positions matching TRBD1. V lost 5 bases to trimming and J lost 5 bases; unmatched junction nucleotides: 6. The germline CDR1 and CDR2 sequences are DFQATT and SNEGSKA (reference sequence). CDR3 length: 13 residues. CDR3 residues: CSAWTGAGTEAFF. CDR3 coding DNA: TGCAGTGCTTGGACAGGGGCGGGTACTGAAGCTTTCTTT.

The chain carries TRBV15 and TRBJ2-2; D is perhaps TRBD2 (6 bases). Trimming shortened V by 0 bases and J by 5 bases, and 10 bases separated the two germline ends. Per the germline V gene, CDR1 is LNHNV and CDR2 is YYDKDF (reference sequence). The CDR3 spans 15 residues. The chain's CDR3 is CATSRDWGDTGELFF. CDR3 bases: TGTGCCACCAGCAGAGATTGGGGGGATACCGGGGAGCTGTTTTTT.

This rearrangement joins TRBV7-3 to TRBJ1-1; D may be TRBD1 (6 bases). This CDR3 contains 13 residues. The germline CDR1 and CDR2 sequences are SGHTA and FQGTGA. Trimming left V 3 bases short and J 10 bases short, with 15 bases between. CDR3 nucleotides: TGTGCCAGCAGCTTGACGGAACAAGGGGGAGCTTTCTTT. Translated: CASSLTEQGGAFF.

This chain joins TRBV20-1 and TRBJ1-2; TRBD1 matches at 11 bases. The CDR3 covers 17 residues. The V gene end was trimmed by 2 bases and the J gene end by 7 bases; junction bases not matched to a gene: 15. Germline V CDR1 and CDR2: DFQATT, SNEGSKA (reference sequence). The CDR3 sequence: CSARIGTGGLEPRGYTF. In DNA, the CDR3 is TGCAGTGCTAGAATAGGGACAGGGGGGTTGGAACCTCGTGGCTACACCTTC.

About this clonotype: One junction end disagrees with the germline gene, perhaps due to a read error. In nucleotides, the CDR3 is TGCGCCAGCAGATGGGTAGGAGCCTACGAGCGGTACTTC. This sequence encodes CASRWVGAYERYF. This sequence joins TRBV5-1 and TRBJ2-7; no clear D gene. The germline gives CDR1 SGHRS, CDR2 YFSETQ. The CDR3 sequence is 13 residues long.

V and J are TRBV28 and TRBJ2-1, with D perhaps matching TRBD1 (8 bases). The CDR3 runs to 17 residues. Per germline, CDR1 MDHEN and CDR2 SYDVKM. With 1 base removed from V and 1 base from J, the gap between germline ends came to 14 bases. In DNA form, the CDR3 reads TGTGCCAGCAGTTTATACAGGGGGGGGATATCCTACAATGAGCAGTTCTTC. Protein product: CASSLYRGGISYNEQFF.

CDR3 DNA: TGTGCCAGCAGTTCCCCTGACAGGGGCGCCGGGGAGCTGTTTTTT. This translates into CASSSPDRGAGELFF. The chain joins TRBV12-3 or TRBV12-4 to TRBJ2-2; the match to TRBD1 covers 8 bases. CDR3 length: 15 residues. With V trimmed by 4 bases and J by 6 bases, 7 bases remained unmatched.

This clonotype was picked up many times. The V and J genes are TRBV7-9 and TRBJ2-5, with D perhaps assigned TRBD1 or TRBD2 (5 bases each). CDR3 length: 12 residues. Trimming pared 5 bases from V and 4 bases from J, leaving 8 bases between. Germline CDR1 reads SEHNR; CDR2 reads FQNEAQ (reference sequence). The CDR3 region is CASSIGGETQYF. CDR3 DNA: TGTGCCAGCAGCATTGGGGGAGAGACCCAGTACTTC. Supplemented by reference TRBV7-9 and TRBJ2-5, the full variable domain reads DTGVSQNPRHKITKRGQNVTFRCDPISEHNRLYWYRQTLGQGPEFLTYFQNEAQLEKSRLLSDRFSAERPKGSFSTLEIQRTEQGDSAMYLCASSIGGETQYFGPGTRLLVL.

This chain uses TRBV18 with TRBJ2-1; a weak D match, TRBD2 (6 bases). V shed 3 bases and J shed 13 bases, with 19 bases lying between them. CDR1 and CDR2 from the germline V gene are KGHSH and LQKENI. The CDR3 spans 14 residues. The CDR3 DNA reads TGTGCCAGCTCACCTGCCAGGAGGGAAGAGACCCAGTTCTTC. Its translation: CASSPARREETQFF.

This clonotype was observed a handful of times. V and J are TRBV7-9 and TRBJ1-5; the match to TRBD1 covers 8 bases. The ends lost 0 bases at V and 4 bases at J; junction bases unmatched: 2. The CDR3 is 15 amino acids. CDR1 SEHNR and CDR2 FQNEAQ come from the germline V gene (reference sequence). CDR3 in DNA: TGTGCCAGCAGCTTAGCCCGGACAGGGAATCAGCCCCAGCATTTT. Translated, it gives CASSLARTGNQPQHF. The full variable domain, its missing parts supplied by reference TRBV7-9 and TRBJ1-5, is DTGVSQNPRHKITKRGQNVTFRCDPISEHNRLYWYRQTLGQGPEFLTYFQNEAQLEKSRLLSDRFSAERPKGSFSTLEIQRTEQGDSAMYLCASSLARTGNQPQHFGDGTRLSIL.

The V gene is TRBV7-9, the J gene TRBJ1-6, with 9 bases aligning to TRBD1. J gave up 7 bases and V 7 bases, and 8 bases lay outside the gene matches. CDR3 size: 15 residues. Germline-derived CDR1 and CDR2 are SEHNR and FQNEAQ (reference sequence). As DNA, the CDR3 is TGTGCCAGCACCCTTGGACAGGGGAGGAATTCACCCCTCCACTTT. Translated: CASTLGQGRNSPLHF.

Comment on this clonotype: Germline is not matched at one junction end, which may reflect a read error. V is TRBV30 and J is TRBJ2-4; possibly TRBD1 for D (7 bases). The J call may be mistaken, given a closer DNA end match to TRBJ2-7. The CDR3 is 12 residues long. Germline values: CDR1 GTSNPN, CDR2 SVGIG (reference sequence). CDR3 region: CACPTGRYEQYF. CDR3 coding DNA: TGCGCCTGCCCGACAGGGAGGTACGAGCAGTACTTC.

This chain joins TRBV3-1 and TRBJ2-7; 7 nucleotides match TRBD1. This CDR3 is 14 amino acids long. V shed 8 bases, J shed 0 bases, and the junction held 7 bases outside the gene matches. Looked up from germline, CDR1 is LGHDT and CDR2 is YNNKEL (reference sequence). The CDR3 is CASGRGTASYEQYF. CDR3 DNA sequence: TGTGCCAGCGGGAGAGGGACAGCCTCCTACGAGCAGTACTTC.